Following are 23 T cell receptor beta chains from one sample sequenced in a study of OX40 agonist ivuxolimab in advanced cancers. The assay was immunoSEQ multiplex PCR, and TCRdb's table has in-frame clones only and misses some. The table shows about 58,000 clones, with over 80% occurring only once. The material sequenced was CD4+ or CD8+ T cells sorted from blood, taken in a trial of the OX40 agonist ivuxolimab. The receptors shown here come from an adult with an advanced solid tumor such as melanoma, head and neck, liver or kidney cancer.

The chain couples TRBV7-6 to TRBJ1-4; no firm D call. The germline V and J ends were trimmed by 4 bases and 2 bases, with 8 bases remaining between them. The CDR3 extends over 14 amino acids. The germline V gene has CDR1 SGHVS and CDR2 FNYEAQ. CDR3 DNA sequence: TGTGCCAGCAGCTACTCCCCCACTAATGAAAAACTGTTTTTT. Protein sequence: CASSYSPTNEKLFF.

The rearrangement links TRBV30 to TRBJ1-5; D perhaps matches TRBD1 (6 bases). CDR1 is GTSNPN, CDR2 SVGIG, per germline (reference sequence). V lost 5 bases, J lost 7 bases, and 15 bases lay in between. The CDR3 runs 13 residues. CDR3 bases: TGTGCCTGGGAACAGGGAGGTGGACAGCCCCAGCATTTT. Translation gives CAWEQGGGQPQHF. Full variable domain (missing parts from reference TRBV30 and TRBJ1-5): SQTIHQWPATLVQPVGSPLSLECTVEGTSNPNLYWYRQAAGRGLQLLFYSVGIGQISSEVPQNLSASRPQDRQFILSSKKLLLSDSGFYLCAWEQGGGQPQHFGDGTRLSIL.

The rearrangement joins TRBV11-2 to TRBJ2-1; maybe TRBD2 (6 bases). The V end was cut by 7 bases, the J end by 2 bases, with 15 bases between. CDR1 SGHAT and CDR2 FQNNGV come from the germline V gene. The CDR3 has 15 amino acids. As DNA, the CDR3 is TGTGCCAGCACCGCGGGTGGCGGGACCTACAATGAGCAGTTCTTC. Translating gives CASTAGGGTYNEQFF.

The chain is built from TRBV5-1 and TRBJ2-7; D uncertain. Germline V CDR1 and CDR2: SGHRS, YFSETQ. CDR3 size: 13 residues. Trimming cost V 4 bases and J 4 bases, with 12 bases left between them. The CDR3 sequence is CASSLGENYEQYF. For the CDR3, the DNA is TGCGCCAGCAGCCTGGGTGAAAATTACGAGCAGTACTTC.

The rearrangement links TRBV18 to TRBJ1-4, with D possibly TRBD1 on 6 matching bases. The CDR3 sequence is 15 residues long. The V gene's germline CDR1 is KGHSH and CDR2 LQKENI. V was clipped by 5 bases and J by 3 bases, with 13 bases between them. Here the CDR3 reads CASSSQGTSNEKLFF. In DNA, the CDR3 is TGTGCCAGCTCATCACAGGGAACTTCTAATGAAAAACTGTTTTTT.

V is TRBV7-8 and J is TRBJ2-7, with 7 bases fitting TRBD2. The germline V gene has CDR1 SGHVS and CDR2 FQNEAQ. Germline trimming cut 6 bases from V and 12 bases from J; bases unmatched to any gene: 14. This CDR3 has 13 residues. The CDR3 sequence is CASSSAWREKAYF. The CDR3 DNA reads TGTGCCAGCAGTTCAGCTTGGCGGGAGAAGGCGTACTTC. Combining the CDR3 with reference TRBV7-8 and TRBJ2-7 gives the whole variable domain GAGVSQSPRYKVAKRGQDVALRCDPISGHVSLFWYQQALGQGPEFLTYFQNEAQLDKSGLPSDRFFAERPEGSVSTLKIQRTQQEDSAVYLCASSSAWREKAYFGPGTRLTVT.

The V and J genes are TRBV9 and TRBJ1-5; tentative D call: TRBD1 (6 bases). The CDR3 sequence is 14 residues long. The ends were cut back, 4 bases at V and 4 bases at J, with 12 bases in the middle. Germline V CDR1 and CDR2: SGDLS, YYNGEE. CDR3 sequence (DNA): TGTGCCAGCAGCCCGGGGGCGGTAAATCAGCCCCAGCATTTT. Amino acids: CASSPGAVNQPQHF.

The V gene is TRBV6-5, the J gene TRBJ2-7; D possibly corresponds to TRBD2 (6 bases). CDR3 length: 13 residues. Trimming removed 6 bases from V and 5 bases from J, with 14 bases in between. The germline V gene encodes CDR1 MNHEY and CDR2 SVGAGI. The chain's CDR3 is CASREDYWDEQYF. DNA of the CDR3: TGTGCCAGCAGGGAGGACTATTGGGACGAGCAGTACTTC.

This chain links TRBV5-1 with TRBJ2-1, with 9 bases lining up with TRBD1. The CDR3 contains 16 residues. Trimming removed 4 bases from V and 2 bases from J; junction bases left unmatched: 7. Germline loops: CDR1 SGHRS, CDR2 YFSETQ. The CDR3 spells CASSLGQGVPYNEQFF. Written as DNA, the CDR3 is TGCGCCAGCAGCCTGGGACAGGGAGTCCCCTACAATGAGCAGTTCTTC.

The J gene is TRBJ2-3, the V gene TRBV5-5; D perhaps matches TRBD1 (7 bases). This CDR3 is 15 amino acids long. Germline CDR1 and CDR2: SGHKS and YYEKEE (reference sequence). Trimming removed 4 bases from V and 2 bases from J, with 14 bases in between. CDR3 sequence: CASSRGTENTDTQYF. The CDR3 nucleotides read TGTGCCAGCAGCCGCGGGACAGAAAACACAGATACGCAGTATTTT.

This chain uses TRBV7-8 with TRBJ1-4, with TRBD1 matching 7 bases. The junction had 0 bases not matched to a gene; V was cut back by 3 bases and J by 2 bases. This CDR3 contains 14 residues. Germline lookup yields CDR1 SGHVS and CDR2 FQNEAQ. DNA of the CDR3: TGTGCCAGCAGCTTGGGACAGACTAATGAAAAACTGTTTTTT. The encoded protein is CASSLGQTNEKLFF.

In DNA, the CDR3 is TGTGCCAGCAGCCCAGACGCACTTGGAGGCTACACCTTC. This translates into CASSPDALGGYTF. The V gene is TRBV28, the J gene TRBJ1-2; the D is unclear. The CDR3 extends over 13 amino acids. V was clipped by 6 bases and J by 8 bases, with 16 bases between them. Germline CDR1 reads MDHEN; CDR2 reads SYDVKM.

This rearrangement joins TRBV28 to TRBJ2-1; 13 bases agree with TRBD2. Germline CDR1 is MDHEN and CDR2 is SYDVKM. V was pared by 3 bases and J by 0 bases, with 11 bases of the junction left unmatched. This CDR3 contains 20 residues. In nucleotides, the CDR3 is TGTGCCAGCAGTTTTCTCCCCGGGACTAGCGGGACGAGCTCCTACAATGAGCAGTTCTTC. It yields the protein CASSFLPGTSGTSSYNEQFF.

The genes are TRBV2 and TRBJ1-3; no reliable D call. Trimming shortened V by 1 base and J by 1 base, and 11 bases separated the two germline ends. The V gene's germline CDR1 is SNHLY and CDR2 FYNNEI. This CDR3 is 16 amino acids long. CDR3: CASSEVVGESGNTIYF. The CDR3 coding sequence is TGTGCCAGCAGTGAAGTGGTGGGCGAGTCTGGAAACACCATATATTTT. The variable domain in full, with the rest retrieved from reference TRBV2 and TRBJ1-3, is EPEVTQTPSHQVTQMGQEVILRCVPISNHLYFYWYRQILGQKVEFLVSFYNNEISEKSEIFDDQFSVERPDGSNFTLKIRSTKLEDSAMYFCASSEVVGESGNTIYFGEGSWLTVV.

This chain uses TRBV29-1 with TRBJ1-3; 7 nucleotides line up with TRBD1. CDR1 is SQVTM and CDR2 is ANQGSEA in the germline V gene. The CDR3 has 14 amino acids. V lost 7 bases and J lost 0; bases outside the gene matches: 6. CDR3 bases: TGCAGCGGCCGACAGGGCGGCTCTGGAAACACCATATATTTT. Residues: CSGRQGGSGNTIYF.

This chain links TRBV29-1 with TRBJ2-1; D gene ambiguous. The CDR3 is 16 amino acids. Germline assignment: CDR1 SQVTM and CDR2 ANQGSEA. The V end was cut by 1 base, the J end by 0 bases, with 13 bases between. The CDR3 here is CSVEGGQRRSYNEQFF. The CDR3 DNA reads TGCAGCGTTGAAGGTGGTCAAAGACGCTCCTACAATGAGCAGTTCTTC.

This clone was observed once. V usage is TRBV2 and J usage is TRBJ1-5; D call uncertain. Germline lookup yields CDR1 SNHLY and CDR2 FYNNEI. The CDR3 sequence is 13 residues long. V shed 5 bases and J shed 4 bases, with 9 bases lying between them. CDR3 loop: CASSSQLNQPQHF. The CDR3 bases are TGTGCCAGCAGTTCACAACTGAATCAGCCCCAGCATTTT.

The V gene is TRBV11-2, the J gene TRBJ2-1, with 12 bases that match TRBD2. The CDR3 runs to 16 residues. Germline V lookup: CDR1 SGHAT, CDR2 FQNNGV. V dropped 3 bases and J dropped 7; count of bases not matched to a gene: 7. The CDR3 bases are TGTGCCAGCAGCTTCCGACTAGCGGGAGTTTGGAATGAGCAGTTCTTC. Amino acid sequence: CASSFRLAGVWNEQFF.

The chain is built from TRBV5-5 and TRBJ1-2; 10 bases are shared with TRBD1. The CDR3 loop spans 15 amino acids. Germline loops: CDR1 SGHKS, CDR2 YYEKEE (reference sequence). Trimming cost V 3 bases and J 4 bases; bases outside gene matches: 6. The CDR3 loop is CASSSLGTGVYGYTF. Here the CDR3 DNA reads TGTGCCAGCAGCTCCCTAGGGACAGGGGTCTATGGCTACACCTTC.

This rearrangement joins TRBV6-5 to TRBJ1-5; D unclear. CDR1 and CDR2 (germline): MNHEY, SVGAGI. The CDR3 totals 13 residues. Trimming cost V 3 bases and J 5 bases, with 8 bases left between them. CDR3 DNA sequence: TGTGCCAGCAGTTATAGTCCCGATCAGCCCCAGCATTTT. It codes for CASSYSPDQPQHF.

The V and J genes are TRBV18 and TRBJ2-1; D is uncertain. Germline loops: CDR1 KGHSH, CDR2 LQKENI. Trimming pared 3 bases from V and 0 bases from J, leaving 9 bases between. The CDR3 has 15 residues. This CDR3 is CASSPDISSYNEQFF. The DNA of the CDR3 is TGTGCCAGCTCACCTGATATTAGCTCCTACAATGAGCAGTTCTTC. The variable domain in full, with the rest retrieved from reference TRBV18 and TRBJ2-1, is NAGVMQNPRHLVRRRGQEARLRCSPMKGHSHVYWYRQLPEEGLKFMVYLQKENIIDESGMPKERFSAEFPKEGPSILRIQQVVRGDSAAYFCASSPDISSYNEQFFGPGTRLTVL.

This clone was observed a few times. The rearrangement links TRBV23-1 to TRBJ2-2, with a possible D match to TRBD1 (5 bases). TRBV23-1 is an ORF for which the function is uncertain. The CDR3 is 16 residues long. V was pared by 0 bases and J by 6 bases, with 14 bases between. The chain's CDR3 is CASSQSQGVLAGELFF. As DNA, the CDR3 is TGCGCCAGCAGTCAATCGCAAGGGGTTTTAGCCGGGGAGCTGTTTTTT.

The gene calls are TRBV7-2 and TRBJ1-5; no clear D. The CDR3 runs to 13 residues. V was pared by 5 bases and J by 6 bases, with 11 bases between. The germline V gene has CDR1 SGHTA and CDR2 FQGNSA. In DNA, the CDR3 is TGTGCCAGCAGCCGGCAGAGAGGTCAGCCCCAGCATTTT. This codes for CASSRQRGQPQHF.